This entry concerns a single T cell receptor (beta chain). The data were obtained in a study of blood T cell repertoires in COVID-19. About the study: Some COVID-19 samples were acute and others convalescent; all came from the United States, Italy and Spain.

In the authors' workflow: Nucleated cell counts were estimated from reference gene primer amplification. This table comes from immunoSEQ multiplex PCR, and its TCRdb copy is limited to in-frame clones, with some not included. V, J and clone size are taken as reported in that table, and D and trimming were inferred from the DNA itself. The profile shows almost 350,000 clones, approximately 89% of them singletons. Seattle participants joined during active infection and were tracked over time. The specimen was peripheral blood. The receptor was isolated from a woman aged 55-70 years with COVID-19, enrolled during active disease.

CDR3 DNA sequence: TGTGCCAGCAGTTACTCCATCAACACTGAAGCTTTCTTT. Translated, it gives CASSYSINTEAFF. The chain links TRBV6-5 to TRBJ1-1, with D hard to call. The CDR3 is made up of 13 amino acids. V lost 0 bases, J lost 2 bases, and 4 bases lay in between. CDR1 is MNHEY and CDR2 is SVGAGI in the germline V gene.